These T cell receptor beta chains were read from a single sample in a study of technical replicates of blood from several donors. Assay: immunoSEQ multiplex PCR; the TCRdb copy retains only in-frame clones and omits some. The sample has about 69,000 clones, approximately 88% seen once; the top ten hold roughly 4.5%. Material for sequencing was PBMCs. Receptors originate from a human donor in good health. Some clones in this sample may be carry-over from other donors' samples. Both conserved end residues are part of each CDR3. A D gene is named only where the DNA matches it firmly. The size of a clone is reported for some rows only, either as once, few or many, or as a class for expanded clones.

size	D	J	V	DNA	CDR3
once	TRBD1	TRBJ1-6	TRBV14	TGTGCCAGCAGCCAAGAGGGGACAGGAAAGAACTTTTTACCCCTCCACTTT	CASSQEGTGKNFLPLHF
.	.	TRBJ1-2	TRBV29-1	TGCAGCGTTGAAAACGCGGGGGGTGGGGGCTACACCTTC	CSVENAGGGGYTF
once	TRBD2	TRBJ2-2	TRBV4-3	TGCGCCAGCAGCCCCCGGACTAGCGGGGGCCGCGGGGAGCTGTTTTTT	CASSPRTSGGRGELFF
.	.	TRBJ1-2	TRBV27	TGTGCCAGCAGCCCCACTTCAGCGCGATATGGCTACACCTTC	CASSPTSARYGYTF
.	TRBD1	TRBJ1-2	TRBV7-9	TGTGCCAGCAGCTTAGCGGACAGGTCGGGCTACACCTTC	CASSLADRSGYTF
.	TRBD1	TRBJ1-1	TRBV7-8	TGTGCCAGCAGCTTGTATGGGACAGGCTTCATGAACACTGAAGCTTTCTTT	CASSLYGTGFMNTEAFF
.	.	TRBJ2-1	TRBV15	TGTGCCACCAGCAGAGATGGGCGGGATGAGCAGTTCTTC	CATSRDGRDEQFF
.	TRBD2	TRBJ2-3	TRBV4-1	TGCGCCAGCAGCCAAGACCCTAGCGGGAGGGCCACAGATACGCAGTATTTT	CASSQDPSGRATDTQYF
once	.	TRBJ2-5	TRBV7-8	TGTGCCAGCAGCCGATCTAGCGTGGTAGAGACCCAGTACTTC	CASSRSSVVETQYF
.	.	TRBJ2-1	TRBV6-6	TGTGCCAGCACCCTCTCTGGGACAAAGGGCAATGAGCAGTTCTTC	CASTLSGTKGNEQFF
.	.	TRBJ1-1	TRBV18	TGTGCCAGCTACCCCGGTAGCATGAACACTGAAGCTTTCTTT	CASYPGSMNTEAFF
.	.	TRBJ1-3	TRBV4-2	TGTGCCAGCAGCCAAGATTCCAGGGCTGGAAACACCATATATTTT	CASSQDSRAGNTIYF
.	.	TRBJ1-1	TRBV11-2	TGTGCCAGCAGCTTAGAGGTAGCCACTGAAGCTTTCTTT	CASSLEVATEAFF
.	.	TRBJ1-2	TRBV7-2	TGTGCCAGCAGCTTAGTGGAGGGCGGGATCCCCTCCGGCTACACCTTC	CASSLVEGGIPSGYTF
.	TRBD2	TRBJ2-3	TRBV4-3	TGCGCCAGCAGCCAAGGGTACTCGGGACTAGGATCAGATACGCAGTATTTT	CASSQGYSGLGSDTQYF
once	.	TRBJ2-3	TRBV29-1	TGCAGCGTCACCCCGGTTGATACGCAGTATTTT	CSVTPVDTQYF
.	.	TRBJ1-1	TRBV30	TGTGCCTGGAGTCTACTGCAGGGTCACACTGAAGCTTTCTTT	CAWSLLQGHTEAFF
.	.	TRBJ1-2	TRBV6-6	TGTGCCAGCAGTTACTCGAGTACAGGGAAGGGCTATGGCTACACCTTC	CASSYSSTGKGYGYTF
once	.	TRBJ2-1	TRBV11-2	TGTGCCAGCAGCTTAGACGGGACAACCCCACGGAATGAGCAGTTCTTC	CASSLDGTTPRNEQFF
.	.	TRBJ1-4	TRBV5-1	TGCGCCAGCAGCTTGTACAGGGCTAAGGAAAAACTGTTTTTT	CASSLYRAKEKLFF
once	TRBD1	TRBJ1-4	TRBV7-2	TGTGCCAGCAGCTTAGTACAGGGGGCGGCTAATGAAAAACTGTTTTTT	CASSLVQGAANEKLFF
.	TRBD1	TRBJ2-2	TRBV6-5	TGTGCCAGCACCTGGACAGGGGGCACCGGGGAGCTGTTTTTT	CASTWTGGTGELFF